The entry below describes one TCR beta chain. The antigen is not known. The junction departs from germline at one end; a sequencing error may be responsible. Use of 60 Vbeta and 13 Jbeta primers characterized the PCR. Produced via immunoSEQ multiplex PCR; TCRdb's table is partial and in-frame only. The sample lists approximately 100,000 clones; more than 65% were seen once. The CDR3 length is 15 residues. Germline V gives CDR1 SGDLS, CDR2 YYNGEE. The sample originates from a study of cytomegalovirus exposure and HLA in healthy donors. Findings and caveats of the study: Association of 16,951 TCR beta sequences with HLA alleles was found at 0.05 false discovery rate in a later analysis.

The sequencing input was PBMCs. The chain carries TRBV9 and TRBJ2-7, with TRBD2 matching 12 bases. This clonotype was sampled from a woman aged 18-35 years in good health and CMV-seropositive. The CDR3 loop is CASSASGGASHEQYF. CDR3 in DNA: TGTGCCAGCAGCGCTAGCGGGGGGGCCTCCCACGAGCAGTACTTC.